This T cell receptor (beta chain) was identified during a study of shared clonotypes between healthy human individuals. Cells designated naive CD8 were CD45RO-negative and were positively selected for CCR7, with terminally differentiated effector memory CD45RA+ cells excluded. The table came from immunoSEQ multiplex PCR; TCRdb's copy has only in-frame clones and leaves some out. Among around 700,000 clones listed, under 95% were seen once. V lost 5 bases and J lost 12; bases outside the gene matches: 12. From germline, CDR1 is MNHEY and CDR2 SMNVEV (reference sequence). The CDR3 runs to 14 residues. A word on this clone: What it binds is not known.

Regarding the study as a whole: It was observed that roughly 5.1% of naive CD4 clonotypes were shared across a handful of donors.

The clonotype was recovered from a man aged 30 to 39 in good health. The chain uses TRBV27 and TRBJ2-1; 8 nucleotides match TRBD2. Sample: naive CD8+ T cells sorted from blood. The CDR3 coding sequence is TGTGCCAGCAGTCTCCCCGCTCTGGGACTAGTGCAGTTCTTC. This encodes CASSLPALGLVQFF.